Each of the 28 T cell receptor beta chains below was sequenced from the same sample in a study of shared clonotypes between healthy human individuals. TCRdb's table, derived via immunoSEQ multiplex PCR, lists solely in-frame clones and lacks some. The table lists fewer than 550,000 clones, over 60% of them singletons. Sequencing was performed on PBMCs. These receptors came from a woman aged 40 to 50 in good health. Some clones in this sample may be carry-over from other donors' samples.

This clone was seen a handful of times. V gene TRBV4-1 combines with J gene TRBJ1-2; unclear D gene. Germline V gives CDR1 MGHRA, CDR2 YSYEKL. The CDR3 length is 14 residues. Trimming took 4 bases from V and 2 from J, leaving 11 bases between them. The CDR3 bases are TGCGCCAGCAGCCTACATGGAGTCAACTATGGCTACACCTTC. Amino acid sequence: CASSLHGVNYGYTF.

This clone was detected only a few times. The J gene is TRBJ2-7, the V gene TRBV6-5; the match to TRBD1 covers 9 bases. Trimming cost V 3 bases and J 3 bases; bases outside gene matches: 6. This CDR3 comprises 15 residues. Germline loops: CDR1 MNHEY, CDR2 SVGAGI. The DNA of the CDR3 is TGTGCCAGCAGTTATCAGGGACAGGGCATCTACGAGCAGTACTTC. Translation gives CASSYQGQGIYEQYF.

The chain couples TRBV11-2 to TRBJ2-1; tentative D call: TRBD2 (5 bases). CDR3 size: 17 residues. CDR1 and CDR2 from the germline V gene are SGHAT and FQNNGV. V gave up 5 bases and J gave up 0 bases, with 17 bases separating them. The CDR3 reads CASSPMRSGSSYNEQFF. As DNA, the CDR3 is TGTGCCAGCAGCCCAATGAGGAGCGGCAGCTCCTACAATGAGCAGTTCTTC.

The rearrangement joins TRBV5-1 to TRBJ2-2, with D possibly being TRBD2 (5 bases). Germline V gene sequence: CDR1 SGHRS, CDR2 YFSETQ. The ends were cut back, 7 bases at V and 2 bases at J, with 9 bases in the middle. This CDR3 spans 13 amino acids. Here the CDR3 DNA reads TGCGCCAGCCGGGATCCTAACACCGGGGAGCTGTTTTTT. Its protein product is CASRDPNTGELFF.

The V and J genes are TRBV12-5 and TRBJ1-2; the match to TRBD1 covers 7 bases. The germline gives CDR1 LGHNT, CDR2 FRNRAP. After removal of 0 bases from V and 4 bases from J, the junction contained 8 bases not matched to a gene. The length of the CDR3 is 16 residues. The CDR3, as DNA: TGTGCTAGTGGTTTGGTTACAGGGGACGTGAGCTATGGCTACACCTTC. This translates into CASGLVTGDVSYGYTF. Filled out from reference TRBV12-5 and TRBJ1-2, the complete variable domain reads DARVTQTPRHKVTEMGQEVTMRCQPILGHNTVFWYRQTMMQGLELLAYFRNRAPLDDSGMPKDRFSAEMPDATLATLKIQPSEPRDSAVYFCASGLVTGDVSYGYTFGSGTRLTVV.

V usage is TRBV6-1 and J usage is TRBJ1-4, with a tentative D call TRBD1 (5 bases). Germline CDR1 is MNHNS and CDR2 is SASEGT. Trimming took 3 bases from V and 4 from J, leaving 12 bases between them. The CDR3 runs to 15 residues. CDR3 in DNA: TGTGCCAGCAGTGACTGGGGCCGGTTTAATGAAAAACTGTTTTTT. Protein product: CASSDWGRFNEKLFF.

J is TRBJ2-3 and V is TRBV18, with TRBD2 identical over 8 bases. Looked up from germline, CDR1 is KGHSH and CDR2 is LQKENI. The ends lost 0 bases at V and 6 bases at J; junction bases unmatched: 8. CDR3 length equals 16 residues. This CDR3 is CASSPPRLAGADTQYF. The CDR3 nucleotides read TGTGCCAGCTCACCACCGCGGCTAGCGGGCGCCGATACGCAGTATTTT.

This clone was found once. A far larger clone is a single base away, which makes a read error likely. This chain links TRBV25-1 with TRBJ2-3; D may match TRBD1 or TRBD2 (6 bases each). The germline CDR1 and CDR2 sequences are MGHDK and SYGVNS. CDR3 size: 15 residues. Trimming took off 2 bases at V and 4 bases at J, with 13 bases between the two ends. In DNA form, the CDR3 reads TGTGCCAGCAGTGAACAGGATAGGGGGGCAGATACGCAGTATTTT. Its translation: CASSEQDRGADTQYF.

V usage is TRBV5-4 and J usage is TRBJ2-3, with a tentative D call TRBD2 (5 bases). Germline V gene lookup returns CDR1 SGHNT and CDR2 YYREEE (reference sequence). The CDR3 has 15 residues. Trimming removed 3 bases from V and 1 base from J, with 12 bases in between. The CDR3 DNA reads as TGTGCCAGCAGCTCTCTAGCAGTCGGCACAGATACGCAGTATTTT. It translates to CASSSLAVGTDTQYF.

The chain has TRBV19 and TRBJ1-6; a possible D gene is TRBD1 (6 bases). Trimming removed 3 bases at V and 10 bases at J, with 13 bases between. Looked up from germline, CDR1 is LNHDA and CDR2 is SQIVND (reference sequence). CDR3 length: 14 residues. The CDR3 is CASSMGQGWSPLHF. In DNA, the CDR3 is TGTGCCAGTAGTATGGGCCAGGGGTGGTCACCCCTCCACTTT.

The rearrangement links TRBV11-2 to TRBJ2-7; TRBD2 aligns across 8 bases. Germline V gene lookup returns CDR1 SGHAT and CDR2 FQNNGV. V was clipped by 5 bases and J by 6 bases; unmatched bases: 12. The CDR3 extends over 15 amino acids. The CDR3 DNA sequence: TGTGCCAGCAGCCTCTCCAATAGCGGGATTGTCGAGCAGTACTTC. Protein: CASSLSNSGIVEQYF.

The chain links TRBV4-3 to TRBJ1-4; D ambiguous. Trimming pared 0 bases from V and 3 bases from J, leaving 8 bases between. Germline V gives CDR1 LGHNA, CDR2 YSLEER. This CDR3 is built from 15 residues. The CDR3 nucleotides are TGCGCCAGCAGCCAAGATCCCAGCCCTAATGAAAAACTGTTTTTT. Translating it yields CASSQDPSPNEKLFF.

The chain is built from TRBV19 and TRBJ1-1; D is unresolved. With 3 bases removed from V and 2 bases from J, the gap between germline ends came to 19 bases. The CDR3 runs to 17 residues. Germline V lookup: CDR1 LNHDA, CDR2 SQIVND (reference sequence). This chain's CDR3 is CASSMVSGVGLNTEAFF. The CDR3 region has the DNA TGTGCCAGTAGTATGGTGTCGGGAGTCGGCTTAAACACTGAAGCTTTCTTT.

This chain uses TRBV28 with TRBJ2-2, with 7 bases that match TRBD1. V lost 5 bases, J lost 2 bases, and 8 bases stayed unmatched. The CDR3 length is 16 residues. CDR1 and CDR2 (germline): MDHEN, SYDVKM. The CDR3 DNA reads TGTGCCAGCAGTCCACCGGGACAGAAAAACACCGGGGAGCTGTTTTTT. Amino acid sequence: CASSPPGQKNTGELFF.

This chain connects TRBV19 to TRBJ2-1; D gene unclear. The V end lost 2 bases, the J end lost 8 bases, and 13 bases lay between the germline ends. Per the germline V gene, CDR1 is LNHDA and CDR2 is SQIVND (reference sequence). CDR3 length: 14 amino acids. The CDR3 sequence: CASSILAGYDEQFF. CDR3 in DNA: TGTGCCAGTAGTATACTCGCAGGTTACGATGAGCAGTTCTTC. Drawing the rest from reference TRBV19 and TRBJ2-1, the complete variable domain is DGGITQSPKYLFRKEGQNVTLSCEQNLNHDAMYWYRQDPGQGLRLIYYSQIVNDFQKGDIAEGYSVSREKKESFPLTVTSAQKNPTAFYLCASSILAGYDEQFFGPGTRLTVL.

V is TRBV19 and J is TRBJ1-2, with unresolved D. The CDR3 totals 13 residues. Trimming took off 6 bases at V and 3 bases at J, with 11 bases between the two ends. CDR1 is LNHDA, CDR2 SQIVND, per germline (reference sequence). CDR3 in amino acids: CASSQEIYYGYTF. The CDR3 DNA reads as TGTGCCAGTAGCCAAGAGATTTACTATGGCTACACCTTC.

This sequence joins TRBV20-1 and TRBJ2-5; no firm D call. Germline V gene data show CDR1 as DFQATT and CDR2 as SNEGSKA (reference sequence). V was trimmed by 3 bases and J by 5 bases, leaving 7 bases between them. The CDR3 runs to 11 residues. The CDR3: CSASPPETQYF. CDR3 nucleotides: TGCAGTGCTAGTCCTCCGGAGACCCAGTACTTC.

The gene calls are TRBV29-1 and TRBJ2-3; 10 nucleotides align to TRBD2. V gave up 5 bases and J gave up 1 base; unmatched junction bases: 3. This CDR3 is 14 amino acids long. Germline CDR1 is SQVTM and CDR2 is ANQGSEA. The CDR3 is CSVSSGRGTDTQYF. CDR3 nucleotide sequence: TGCAGCGTTTCCAGCGGGAGGGGCACAGATACGCAGTATTTT.

The gene calls are TRBV7-2 and TRBJ2-3; 8 positions match TRBD2. J gave up 4 bases and V 4 bases, and 7 bases lay outside the gene matches. The CDR3 is 15 residues long. CDR1 SGHTA and CDR2 FQGNSA come from the germline V gene. Here the CDR3 DNA reads TGTGCCAGCAGCTCATCGGGACTAGTCTCAGATACGCAGTATTTT. Its protein product is CASSSSGLVSDTQYF.

This clone was counted between two and nine times. The chain joins TRBV2 to TRBJ2-2, with D possibly matching TRBD1 (5 bases). The V and J ends lost 7 bases and 5 bases respectively, with 8 bases between them. Germline assignment: CDR1 SNHLY and CDR2 FYNNEI. The CDR3 extends over 12 amino acids. Written as DNA, the CDR3 is TGTGCCAGCACGAGACAGACCGGGGAGCTGTTTTTT. This sequence encodes CASTRQTGELFF.

The CDR3 DNA sequence: TGTGCCAGCAGTCAACCCGGCGGGACGGTCGAGCAGTACTTC. This codes for CASSQPGGTVEQYF. This sequence joins TRBV7-2 and TRBJ2-7, with TRBD2 as a possible D gene (6 bases). This CDR3 is 14 amino acids long. Looked up from germline, CDR1 is SGHTA and CDR2 is FQGNSA. Trimming took 6 bases from V and 6 from J, leaving 18 bases between them.

The sample holds a few counts of this clone. The V call is TRBV2, the J call TRBJ2-1; 13 nucleotides agree with TRBD2. CDR3 size: 13 residues. V was clipped by 7 bases and J by 9 bases; unmatched bases: 3. Looked up from germline, CDR1 is SNHLY and CDR2 is FYNNEI. The CDR3, as DNA: TGTGCCAGCACCGGACTAGCGGGAGCTGAGCAGTTCTTC. As protein: CASTGLAGAEQFF.

The V call is TRBV7-3, the J call TRBJ2-1; TRBD2 aligns across 8 bases. V was clipped by 5 bases and J by 2 bases; unmatched bases: 2. CDR1 and CDR2 (germline): SGHTA, FQGTGA. CDR3 length equals 14 residues. The CDR3, as DNA: TGTGCCAGCAGCCAGCGGGAGCCCTACAATGAGCAGTTCTTC. Protein sequence: CASSQREPYNEQFF.

The chain couples TRBV5-4 to TRBJ1-1; 8 positions agree with TRBD1. The CDR3 totals 15 residues. V trimming: 3 bases; J trimming: 2 bases; junction bases outside the gene matches: 6. CDR1 and CDR2 (germline): SGHNT, YYREEE (reference sequence). DNA of the CDR3: TGTGCCAGCAGCTCCGACAGGGGCCTTAACACTGAAGCTTTCTTT. This gives the protein CASSSDRGLNTEAFF.

The chain employs TRBV28 and TRBJ1-3; 7 bases align to TRBD1. Germline values: CDR1 MDHEN, CDR2 SYDVKM. The CDR3 is made up of 15 amino acids. Losses at the gene ends were 3 bases for V and 1 base for J; bases not matched to a gene: 3. CDR3 in amino acids: CASSLTGRSGNTIYF. In DNA form, the CDR3 reads TGTGCCAGCAGTTTGACAGGGAGGTCTGGAAACACCATATATTTT.

The chain links TRBV5-4 to TRBJ2-7; D possibly uses TRBD1 or TRBD2 (5 bases each). The CDR3 totals 17 residues. CDR1 and CDR2 from the germline V gene are SGHNT and YYREEE (reference sequence). V lost 4 bases and J lost 2, with 22 bases in between. CDR3 region: CASSPGNRGRSAYEQYF. The CDR3 bases are TGTGCCAGCAGCCCCGGAAATCGGGGCAGGAGCGCCTACGAGCAGTACTTC.

This clone was seen a single time. Here the CDR3 reads CASSSPGRTYNEQFF. The CDR3 DNA reads TGCGCCAGCAGCTCACCGGGACGGACCTACAATGAGCAGTTCTTC. This chain joins TRBV5-1 and TRBJ2-1; D tentatively reads TRBD1 or TRBD2 (5 bases each). The CDR3 has 15 amino acids. V was shortened by 3 bases and J by 2 bases, with 12 bases between the two germline ends. CDR1 and CDR2 (germline): SGHRS, YFSETQ.

The chain links TRBV5-5 to TRBJ1-5; the D is unclear. Germline V gives CDR1 SGHKS, CDR2 YYEKEE (reference sequence). V lost 4 bases and J 5 bases, leaving 13 bases between the germline ends. The CDR3 contains 14 residues. In DNA form, the CDR3 reads TGTGCCAGCAGCCCCGGCGGCGGGCATCAGCCCCAGCATTTT. Translation: CASSPGGGHQPQHF.